Each of the 24 T cell receptor beta chains below was sequenced from the same sample in a study of OX40 agonist ivuxolimab in advanced cancers. Here immunoSEQ multiplex PCR was the method, and the copy in TCRdb shows in-frame clones only, minus some. The repertoire consists of fewer than 90,000 clones, with roughly nine tenths occurring once and the leading ten covering approximately 0.19%. The specimen was CD4+ or CD8+ T cells sorted from blood, collected in a trial of the OX40 agonist ivuxolimab. Receptor source: an adult with an advanced solid tumor such as melanoma, head and neck, liver or kidney cancer.

The chain employs TRBV11-2 and TRBJ1-2, with D tentatively TRBD1 (5 bases). CDR3 length: 12 amino acids. Germline CDR1 SGHAT, CDR2 FQNNGV. The V end lost 5 bases, the J end lost 8 bases, and 12 bases lay between the germline ends. CDR3 region: CASSILGQGYTF. Written as DNA, the CDR3 is TGTGCCAGCAGCATCCTAGGACAAGGCTACACCTTC.

The chain uses TRBV28 and TRBJ1-2; D might be TRBD1 (5 bases). V was cut by 1 base and J by 4 bases, with 16 bases left in between. Germline V gene lookup returns CDR1 MDHEN and CDR2 SYDVKM. The CDR3 has 16 amino acids. The CDR3 DNA reads TGTGCCAGCAGTTTATTCGGGTTGGGCCAGGGCTATGGCTACACCTTC. Its protein is CASSLFGLGQGYGYTF.

V gene TRBV5-4 combines with J gene TRBJ1-1, with TRBD1 matching over 7 bases. Trimming at V came to 4 bases and at J to 1 base, leaving 7 bases not matched to a gene. The V gene's germline CDR1 is SGHNT and CDR2 YYREEE (reference sequence). The CDR3 has 15 amino acids. The CDR3: CASSPGGTENTEAFF. For the CDR3, the DNA is TGTGCCAGCAGCCCCGGGGGGACAGAGAACACTGAAGCTTTCTTT.

This clone has a handful of counts. The chain combines TRBV2 with TRBJ2-1, with 7 bases identical to TRBD2. V lost 4 bases and J lost 7; bases outside the gene matches: 10. Germline-derived CDR1 and CDR2 are SNHLY and FYNNEI. CDR3 length: 15 residues. DNA of the CDR3: TGTGCCAGCAGTGGTAGTTCGGGAGGAGGGAATGAGCAGTTCTTC. Amino acid sequence: CASSGSSGGGNEQFF.

The CDR3 nucleotides are TGTGCCAGCAGTTCCTTAGCGGGAGGTCGGGAGCAGTACTTC. It translates to CASSSLAGGREQYF. V and J are TRBV27 and TRBJ2-7, with TRBD2 matching 10 bases. CDR3 size: 14 residues. Trimming cost V 4 bases and J 7 bases; bases outside gene matches: 7. Germline V gene lookup returns CDR1 MNHEY and CDR2 SMNVEV (reference sequence).

The chain has TRBV5-5 and TRBJ2-7; possible D gene TRBD1, 5 bases. The CDR3 runs 15 residues. The V gene's germline CDR1 is SGHKS and CDR2 YYEKEE (reference sequence). Trimming left V 6 bases short and J 7 bases short, with 23 bases between. Written as DNA, the CDR3 is TGTGCCAGCACCCCAGACAGTTGGTTCTCGAGGGAGCAGTACTTC. Protein product: CASTPDSWFSREQYF.

A few counts support this clone. J is TRBJ2-2 and V is TRBV6-6; TRBD1 matches 8 bases. CDR1 and CDR2 from the germline V gene are MNHNY and SVGAGI (reference sequence). V shed 7 bases and J 4 bases; nucleotides not matched to a gene: 8. CDR3 length: 15 amino acids. The DNA of the CDR3 is TGTGCCAGCAAGCAGACAGGGGCCACCACCGGGGAGCTGTTTTTT. Residues: CASKQTGATTGELFF.

This clone was detected a few times. The chain uses TRBV27 and TRBJ1-4; TRBD1 is a possible D gene (5 bases). The ends were cut back, 2 bases at V and 11 bases at J, with 18 bases in the middle. The CDR3 is made up of 15 amino acids. CDR1 is MNHEY, CDR2 SMNVEV, per germline (reference sequence). Here the CDR3 DNA reads TGTGCCAGCAGTTTAAGGGGCAGTACCACGTCGAAACTGTTTTTT. Its protein product is CASSLRGSTTSKLFF.

The chain combines TRBV18 with TRBJ1-2; 8 bases agree with TRBD1. CDR1 is KGHSH, CDR2 LQKENI, per germline. The CDR3 consists of 17 residues. The V and J ends lost 1 base and 1 base, in that order; junction bases with no gene match: 8. CDR3 nucleotide sequence: TGTGCCAGCTCACCACTAGGACAGGGAGGCTTTAACTATGGCTACACCTTC. Protein sequence: CASSPLGQGGFNYGYTF.

This clone was seen only once. J is TRBJ2-3 and V is TRBV5-4, with a weak D call TRBD1 (6 bases). Germline V lookup: CDR1 SGHNT, CDR2 YYREEE (reference sequence). V shed 0 bases and J shed 4 bases, with 9 bases lying between them. The CDR3 totals 14 residues. The CDR3 loop is CASSLAGVADTQYF. The CDR3 nucleotides are TGTGCCAGCAGCTTGGCAGGGGTGGCAGATACGCAGTATTTT.

This chain uses TRBV28 with TRBJ2-7, with D tentatively TRBD1 or TRBD2 (6 bases each). The V gene's germline CDR1 is MDHEN and CDR2 SYDVKM. CDR3 length: 16 residues. V lost 6 bases and J 4 bases, leaving 22 bases between the germline ends. The CDR3 DNA is TGTGCCAGCAGCCGGGCCGACGGGGGCCATTTGTACGAGCAGTACTTC. Its translation is CASSRADGGHLYEQYF.

This clone was found once. As DNA, the CDR3 is TGTGCCAGCACCGCACACAGGGGCACAGATACGCAGTATTTT. It specifies CASTAHRGTDTQYF. This chain links TRBV28 with TRBJ2-3, with D perhaps TRBD1 (6 bases). Per the germline V gene, CDR1 is MDHEN and CDR2 is SYDVKM. The V and J ends lost 7 bases and 1 base respectively, with 12 bases between them. This CDR3 has 14 amino acids.

The chain links TRBV18 to TRBJ2-3; the D gene is possibly TRBD2 (6 bases). This CDR3 is 15 amino acids long. CDR1 KGHSH and CDR2 LQKENI come from the germline V gene. V was trimmed by 2 bases and J by 4 bases, leaving 13 bases between them. The DNA for the CDR3 is TGTGCCAGCTCACCATGGAGGGCTATGTCAGATACGCAGTATTTT. Its protein product is CASSPWRAMSDTQYF.

Only a few counts were recorded for this clone. The chain joins TRBV5-4 to TRBJ2-1; D assignment may be TRBD1 or TRBD2 (5 bases each). The V end was cut by 4 bases, the J end by 6 bases, with 11 bases between. Germline CDR1 reads SGHNT; CDR2 reads YYREEE (reference sequence). This CDR3 has 13 amino acids. CDR3 protein: CASSPGTANEQFF. The CDR3 nucleotides are TGTGCCAGCAGCCCCGGGACGGCCAATGAGCAGTTCTTC.

The chain couples TRBV5-1 to TRBJ2-5; D unclear. Trimming removed 6 bases from V and 5 bases from J, with 17 bases in between. Germline V gene lookup returns CDR1 SGHRS and CDR2 YFSETQ. CDR3 length equals 14 residues. The CDR3 is CASTTGPPTETQYF. The CDR3 bases are TGCGCCAGCACAACCGGTCCGCCGACGGAGACCCAGTACTTC. The variable domain in full, completed from reference TRBV5-1 and TRBJ2-5, reads KAGVTQTPRYLIKTRGQQVTLSCSPISGHRSVSWYQQTPGQGLQFLFEYFSETQRNKGNFPGRFSGRQFSNSRSEMNVSTLELGDSALYLCASTTGPPTETQYFGPGTRLLVL.

Of note for this clone: This same CDR3 is encoded by further DNA sequences in the sample. The chain joins TRBV5-1 to TRBJ1-4; D remains ambiguous. CDR1 is SGHRS, CDR2 YFSETQ, per germline. V was pared by 2 bases and J by 0 bases, with 5 bases between. The CDR3 is made up of 14 amino acids. In DNA form, the CDR3 reads TGCGCCAGCAGCTTCTCGGCAACTAATGAAAAACTGTTTTTT. Its protein product is CASSFSATNEKLFF.

The CDR3 DNA is TGTGCCAGCAGCTCCGGATCTAATTCCTACGAGCAGTACTTC. Residues: CASSSGSNSYEQYF. V and J are TRBV7-6 and TRBJ2-7, with D uncertain. V was shortened by 4 bases and J by 1 base, with 11 bases between the two germline ends. CDR1 is SGHVS and CDR2 is FNYEAQ in the germline V gene. This CDR3 region has 14 residues.

V and J are TRBV7-3 and TRBJ1-1, with D maybe TRBD1 (6 bases). V gave up 3 bases and J gave up 0 bases, with 14 bases separating them. The CDR3 contains 16 residues. Germline CDR1 is SGHTA and CDR2 is FQGTGA. The CDR3 DNA follows: TGTGCCAGCAGCTTGTTCGACAGGAGGGTGAACACTGAAGCTTTCTTT. Its protein product is CASSLFDRRVNTEAFF.

The rearrangement links TRBV10-3 to TRBJ1-4, with D tentatively TRBD1 (6 bases). Germline CDR1 is ENHRY and CDR2 is SYGVKD. CDR3 size: 13 residues. With 6 bases removed from V and 7 bases from J, the gap between germline ends came to 12 bases. The CDR3 nucleotides read TGTGCCATCAGGGCAGGGGAGGGTGAAAAACTGTTTTTT. It yields the protein CAIRAGEGEKLFF.

The CDR3 sequence: CASSLRQTNTGELFF. For the CDR3, the DNA is TGTGCCAGCAGCTTGAGACAGACCAACACCGGGGAGCTGTTTTTT. The chain recombines TRBV5-4 with TRBJ2-2, with a tentative D call TRBD1 (5 bases). CDR3 length: 15 amino acids. In germline, CDR1 is SGHNT, CDR2 YYREEE (reference sequence). The V and J ends lost 1 base and 2 bases respectively, with 9 bases between them.

This clone was found once. The chain joins TRBV30 to TRBJ2-7, with unresolved D. V was clipped by 0 bases and J by 6 bases, with 6 bases between them. Per the germline V gene, CDR1 is GTSNPN and CDR2 is SVGIG (reference sequence). CDR3 length equals 11 residues. The CDR3 DNA reads TGTGCCTGGAGTGTAAAGTCCGAGCAGTACTTC. Translation: CAWSVKSEQYF.

The chain carries TRBV7-2 and TRBJ1-1; D is unclear. There are 15 residues in the CDR3. The V gene's germline CDR1 is SGHTA and CDR2 FQGNSA. V lost 3 bases and J 0 bases, leaving 11 bases between the germline ends. The CDR3 bases are TGTGCCAGCAGCTTGTCTTTTGGCGTGAACACTGAAGCTTTCTTT. As protein: CASSLSFGVNTEAFF.

The chain links TRBV6-5 to TRBJ1-2; 7 bases align to TRBD1. The ends lost 2 bases at V and 1 base at J; junction bases unmatched: 4. The CDR3 length is 15 residues. Germline lookup yields CDR1 MNHEY and CDR2 SVGAGI. As DNA, the CDR3 is TGTGCCAGCAGTTACAGGGGGCTCGGTAACTATGGCTACACCTTC. Protein: CASSYRGLGNYGYTF.

The V gene is TRBV11-2, the J gene TRBJ1-2; no reliable D call. Germline lookup yields CDR1 SGHAT and CDR2 FQNNGV. The CDR3 is 13 residues long. The V and J ends lost 7 bases and 4 bases respectively, with 13 bases between them. The CDR3 DNA reads TGTGCCAGCAACCCGACGGGAGGCTATGGCTACACCTTC. This codes for CASNPTGGYGYTF.